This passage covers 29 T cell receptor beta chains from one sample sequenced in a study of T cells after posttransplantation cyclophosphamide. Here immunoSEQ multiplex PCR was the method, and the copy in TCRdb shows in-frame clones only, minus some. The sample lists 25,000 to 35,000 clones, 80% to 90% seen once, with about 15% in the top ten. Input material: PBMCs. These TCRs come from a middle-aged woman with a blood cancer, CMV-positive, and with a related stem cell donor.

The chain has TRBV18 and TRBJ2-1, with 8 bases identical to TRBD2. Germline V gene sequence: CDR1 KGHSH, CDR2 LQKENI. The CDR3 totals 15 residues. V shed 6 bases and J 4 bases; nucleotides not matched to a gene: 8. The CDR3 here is CASSLGGGNYNEQFF. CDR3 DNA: TGTGCCAGCTCGCTCGGGGGGGGAAATTACAATGAGCAGTTCTTC.

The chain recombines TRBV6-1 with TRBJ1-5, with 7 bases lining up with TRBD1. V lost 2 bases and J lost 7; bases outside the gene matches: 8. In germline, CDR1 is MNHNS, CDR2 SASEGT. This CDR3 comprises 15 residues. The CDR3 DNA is TGTGCCAGCAGTGAACCAGGGGCAGGGGGACAGCCCCAGCATTTT. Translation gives CASSEPGAGGQPQHF.

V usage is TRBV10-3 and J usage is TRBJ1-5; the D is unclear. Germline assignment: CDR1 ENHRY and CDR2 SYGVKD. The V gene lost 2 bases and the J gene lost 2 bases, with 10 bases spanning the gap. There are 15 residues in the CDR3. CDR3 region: CAISERGNGNQPQHF. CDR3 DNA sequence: TGTGCCATCAGTGAGCGAGGGAATGGCAATCAGCCCCAGCATTTT.

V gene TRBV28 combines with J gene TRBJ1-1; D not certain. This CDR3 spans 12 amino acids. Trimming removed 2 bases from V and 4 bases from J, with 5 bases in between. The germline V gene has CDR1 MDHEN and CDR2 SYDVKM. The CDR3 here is CASSLEVTEAFF. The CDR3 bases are TGTGCCAGCAGTTTAGAGGTCACTGAAGCTTTCTTT.

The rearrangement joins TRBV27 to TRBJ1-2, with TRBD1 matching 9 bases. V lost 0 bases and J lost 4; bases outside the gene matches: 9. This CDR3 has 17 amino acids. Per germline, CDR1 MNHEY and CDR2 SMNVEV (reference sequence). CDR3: CASSLSPTGGGPYGYTF. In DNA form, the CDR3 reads TGTGCCAGCAGTTTATCCCCCACAGGGGGCGGGCCCTATGGCTACACCTTC.

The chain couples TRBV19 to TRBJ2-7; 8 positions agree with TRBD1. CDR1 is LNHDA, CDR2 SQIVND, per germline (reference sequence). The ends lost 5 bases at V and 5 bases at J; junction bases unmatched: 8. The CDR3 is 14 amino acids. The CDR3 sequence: CASSLRGTGNEQYF. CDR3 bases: TGTGCCAGTAGTCTCCGTGGGACAGGCAACGAGCAGTACTTC. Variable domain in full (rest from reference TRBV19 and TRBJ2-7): DGGITQSPKYLFRKEGQNVTLSCEQNLNHDAMYWYRQDPGQGLRLIYYSQIVNDFQKGDIAEGYSVSREKKESFPLTVTSAQKNPTAFYLCASSLRGTGNEQYFGPGTRLTVT.

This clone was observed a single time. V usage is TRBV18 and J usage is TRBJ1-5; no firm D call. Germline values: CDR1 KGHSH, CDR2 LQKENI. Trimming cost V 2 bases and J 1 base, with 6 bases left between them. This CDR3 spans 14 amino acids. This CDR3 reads CASSPNRSNQPQHF. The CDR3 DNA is TGTGCCAGCTCACCAAACAGAAGCAATCAGCCCCAGCATTTT.

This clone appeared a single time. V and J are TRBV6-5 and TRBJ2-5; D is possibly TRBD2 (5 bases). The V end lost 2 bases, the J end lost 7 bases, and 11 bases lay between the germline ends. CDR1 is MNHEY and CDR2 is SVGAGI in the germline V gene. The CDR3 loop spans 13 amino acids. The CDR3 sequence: CASSYEGLGTQYF. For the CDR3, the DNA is TGTGCCAGCAGTTACGAGGGCCTGGGGACCCAGTACTTC.

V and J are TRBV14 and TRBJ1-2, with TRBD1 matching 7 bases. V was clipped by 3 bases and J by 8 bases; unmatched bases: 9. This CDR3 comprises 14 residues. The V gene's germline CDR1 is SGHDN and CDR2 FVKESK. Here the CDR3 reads CASSHWDSVGGYTF. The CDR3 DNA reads TGTGCCAGCAGCCATTGGGACAGCGTAGGCGGCTACACCTTC.

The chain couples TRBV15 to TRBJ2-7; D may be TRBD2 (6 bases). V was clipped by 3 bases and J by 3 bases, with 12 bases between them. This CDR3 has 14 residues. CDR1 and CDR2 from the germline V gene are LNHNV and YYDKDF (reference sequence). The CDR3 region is CATSSMGLSYEQYF. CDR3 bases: TGTGCCACCAGCAGCATGGGACTGAGCTACGAGCAGTACTTC.

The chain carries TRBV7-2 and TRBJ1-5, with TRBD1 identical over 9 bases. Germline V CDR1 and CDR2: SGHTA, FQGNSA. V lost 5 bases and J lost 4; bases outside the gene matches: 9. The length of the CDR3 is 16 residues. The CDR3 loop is CASSPERDRENQPQHF. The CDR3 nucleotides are TGTGCCAGCAGCCCAGAGCGGGACAGGGAAAATCAGCCCCAGCATTTT.

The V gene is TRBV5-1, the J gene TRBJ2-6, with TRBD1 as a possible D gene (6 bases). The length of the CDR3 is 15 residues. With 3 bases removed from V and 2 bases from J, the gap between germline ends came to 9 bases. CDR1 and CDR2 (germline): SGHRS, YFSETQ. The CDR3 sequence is CASSWTETGANVLTF. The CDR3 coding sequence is TGCGCCAGCAGCTGGACAGAGACTGGGGCCAACGTCCTGACTTTC.

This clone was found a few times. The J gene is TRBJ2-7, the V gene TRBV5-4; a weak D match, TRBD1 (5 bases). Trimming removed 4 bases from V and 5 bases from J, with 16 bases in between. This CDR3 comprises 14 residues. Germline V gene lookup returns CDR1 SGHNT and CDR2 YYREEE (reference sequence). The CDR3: CASSESDLGDEQYF. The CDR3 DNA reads TGTGCCAGCAGCGAATCAGACCTAGGGGACGAGCAGTACTTC. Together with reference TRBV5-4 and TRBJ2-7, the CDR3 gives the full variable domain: ETGVTQSPTHLIKTRGQQVTLRCSSQSGHNTVSWYQQALGQGPQFIFQYYREEENGRGNFPPRFSGLQFPNYSSELNVNALELDDSALYLCASSESDLGDEQYFGPGTRLTVT.

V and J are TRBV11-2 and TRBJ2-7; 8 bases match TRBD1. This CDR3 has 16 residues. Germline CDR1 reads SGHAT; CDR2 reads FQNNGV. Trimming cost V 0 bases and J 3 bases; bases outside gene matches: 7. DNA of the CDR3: TGTGCCAGCAGCTTAGACCCCGCAGGACAGGGCTACGAGCAGTACTTC. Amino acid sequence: CASSLDPAGQGYEQYF.

As DNA, the CDR3 is TGCGCCAGCAGCTTGGGGGGCGCCCATCAGAACACTGAAGCTTTCTTT. Residues: CASSLGGAHQNTEAFF. The chain employs TRBV5-1 and TRBJ1-1; D may be TRBD1 (5 bases). Germline CDR1 is SGHRS and CDR2 is YFSETQ. V was clipped by 0 bases and J by 1 base, with 13 bases between them. The CDR3 is 16 residues long.

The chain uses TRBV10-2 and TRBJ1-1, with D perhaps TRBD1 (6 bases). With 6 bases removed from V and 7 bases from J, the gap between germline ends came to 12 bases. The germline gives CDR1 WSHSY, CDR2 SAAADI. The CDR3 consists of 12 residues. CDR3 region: CASRDRTSEAFF. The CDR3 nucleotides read TGCGCCAGCAGGGACAGAACTAGTGAAGCTTTCTTT.

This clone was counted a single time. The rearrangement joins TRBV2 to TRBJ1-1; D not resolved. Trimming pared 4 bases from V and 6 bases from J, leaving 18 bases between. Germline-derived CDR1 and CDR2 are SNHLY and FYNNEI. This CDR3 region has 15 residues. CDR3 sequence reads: CASSVPGPTTPEAFF. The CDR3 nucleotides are TGTGCCAGCAGTGTCCCGGGTCCTACTACCCCTGAAGCTTTCTTT.

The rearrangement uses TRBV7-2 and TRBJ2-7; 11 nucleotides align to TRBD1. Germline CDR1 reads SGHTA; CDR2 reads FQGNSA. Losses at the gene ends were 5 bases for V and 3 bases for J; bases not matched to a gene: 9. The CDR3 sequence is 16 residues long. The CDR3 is CASSTTTGTGGYEQYF. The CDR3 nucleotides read TGTGCCAGCAGCACTACAACCGGGACAGGGGGCTACGAGCAGTACTTC. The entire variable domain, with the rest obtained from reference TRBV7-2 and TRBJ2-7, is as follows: GAGVSQSPSNKVTEKGKDVELRCDPISGHTALYWYRQSLGQGLEFLIYFQGNSAPDKSGLPSDRFSAERTGGSVSTLTIQRTQQEDSAVYLCASSTTTGTGGYEQYFGPGTRLTVT.

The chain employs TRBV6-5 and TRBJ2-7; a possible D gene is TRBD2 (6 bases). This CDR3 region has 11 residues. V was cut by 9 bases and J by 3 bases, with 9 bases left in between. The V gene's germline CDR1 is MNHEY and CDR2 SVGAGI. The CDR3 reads CASRLVYEQYF. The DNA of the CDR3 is TGTGCCAGTCGACTAGTCTACGAGCAGTACTTC.

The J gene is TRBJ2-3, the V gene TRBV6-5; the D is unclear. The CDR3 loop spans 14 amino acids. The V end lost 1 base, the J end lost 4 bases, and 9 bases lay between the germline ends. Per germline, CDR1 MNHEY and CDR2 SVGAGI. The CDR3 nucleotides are TGTGCCAGCAGTTACTTGGAGAACCCAGATACGCAGTATTTT. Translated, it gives CASSYLENPDTQYF.

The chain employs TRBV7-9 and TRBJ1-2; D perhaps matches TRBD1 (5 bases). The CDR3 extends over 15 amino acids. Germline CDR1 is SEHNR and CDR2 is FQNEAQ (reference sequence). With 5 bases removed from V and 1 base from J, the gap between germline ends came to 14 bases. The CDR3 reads CASSGVTEINYGYTF. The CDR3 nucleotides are TGTGCCAGCAGCGGCGTGACAGAAATTAACTATGGCTACACCTTC. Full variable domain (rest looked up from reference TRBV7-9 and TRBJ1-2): DTGVSQNPRHKITKRGQNVTFRCDPISEHNRLYWYRQTLGQGPEFLTYFQNEAQLEKSRLLSDRFSAERPKGSFSTLEIQRTEQGDSAMYLCASSGVTEINYGYTFGSGTRLTVV.

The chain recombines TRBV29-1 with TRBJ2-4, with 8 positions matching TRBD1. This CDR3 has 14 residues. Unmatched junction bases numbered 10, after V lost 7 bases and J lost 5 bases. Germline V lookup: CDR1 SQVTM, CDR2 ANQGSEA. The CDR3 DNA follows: TGCAGCGGGGGGGACAGGATCGGGGAAAACATTCAGTACTTC. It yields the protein CSGGDRIGENIQYF.

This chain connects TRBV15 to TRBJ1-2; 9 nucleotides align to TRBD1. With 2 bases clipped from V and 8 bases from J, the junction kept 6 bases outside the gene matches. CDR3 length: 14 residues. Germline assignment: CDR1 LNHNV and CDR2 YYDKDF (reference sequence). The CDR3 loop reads CATSRPRQGVGYTF. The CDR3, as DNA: TGTGCCACCAGCAGACCCAGACAGGGGGTCGGCTACACCTTC. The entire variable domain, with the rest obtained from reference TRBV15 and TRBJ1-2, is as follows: DAMVIQNPRYQVTQFGKPVTLSCSQTLNHNVMYWYQQKSSQAPKLLFHYYDKDFNNEADTPDNFQSRRPNTSFCFLDIRSPGLGDTAMYLCATSRPRQGVGYTFGSGTRLTVV.

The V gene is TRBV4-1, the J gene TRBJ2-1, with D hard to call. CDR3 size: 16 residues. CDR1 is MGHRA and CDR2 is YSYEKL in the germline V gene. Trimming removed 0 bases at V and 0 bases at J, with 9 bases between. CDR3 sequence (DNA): TGCGCCAGCAGCCAAGATGCATTGAGCTCCTACAATGAGCAGTTCTTC. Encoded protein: CASSQDALSSYNEQFF.

CDR3 sequence reads: CASGLAVDTEAFF. CDR3 nucleotides: TGTGCTAGTGGTTTGGCGGTTGACACTGAAGCTTTCTTT. This rearrangement joins TRBV12-5 to TRBJ1-1; unclear D gene. Per the germline V gene, CDR1 is LGHNT and CDR2 is FRNRAP. This CDR3 has 13 residues. The V end lost 1 base, the J end lost 3 bases, and 6 bases lay between the germline ends.

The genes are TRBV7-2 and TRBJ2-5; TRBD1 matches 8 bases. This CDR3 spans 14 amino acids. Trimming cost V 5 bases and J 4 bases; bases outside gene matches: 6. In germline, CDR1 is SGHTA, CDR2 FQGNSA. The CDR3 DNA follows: TGTGCCAGCAGCACGACAGGGGTAGGAGAGACCCAGTACTTC. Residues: CASSTTGVGETQYF.

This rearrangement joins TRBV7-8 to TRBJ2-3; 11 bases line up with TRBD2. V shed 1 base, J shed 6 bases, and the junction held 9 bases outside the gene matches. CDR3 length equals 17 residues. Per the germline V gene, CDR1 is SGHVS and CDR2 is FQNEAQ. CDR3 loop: CASSLGVAGGVGDTQYF. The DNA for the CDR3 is TGTGCCAGCAGCTTAGGAGTAGCGGGGGGGGTAGGGGATACGCAGTATTTT.

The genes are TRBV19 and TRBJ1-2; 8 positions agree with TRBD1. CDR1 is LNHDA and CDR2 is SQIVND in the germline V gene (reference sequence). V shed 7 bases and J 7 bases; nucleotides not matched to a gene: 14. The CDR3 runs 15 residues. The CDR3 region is CASTPRQGPFAGYTF. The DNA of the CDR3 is TGTGCCAGTACCCCCAGACAGGGGCCCTTTGCTGGCTACACCTTC.

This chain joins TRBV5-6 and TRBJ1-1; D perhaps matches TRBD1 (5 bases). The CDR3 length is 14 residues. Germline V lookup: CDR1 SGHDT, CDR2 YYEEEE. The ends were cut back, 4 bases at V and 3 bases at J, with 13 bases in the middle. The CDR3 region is CASSPGDSYTEAFF. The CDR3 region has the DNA TGTGCCAGCAGCCCTGGCGACAGCTACACTGAAGCTTTCTTT. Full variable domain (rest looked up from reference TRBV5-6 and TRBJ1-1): DAGVTQSPTHLIKTRGQQVTLRCSPKSGHDTVSWYQQALGQGPQFIFQYYEEEERQRGNFPDRFSGHQFPNYSSELNVNALLLGDSALYLCASSPGDSYTEAFFGQGTRLTVV.